This T cell receptor (beta chain) was identified during a study of cytomegalovirus exposure and HLA in healthy donors (dated by TCRdb to the late 2010s). The study in broad terms: An earlier analysis of some 500 of the donors reported 250 to 300 Gb of sequence data and some 100 million unique TCR beta sequences from around 200 million T cells. Among about 400 genotyped donors of the cohort, an average of roughly 230,000 unique TCR beta nucleotide sequences was sequenced per donor, of which 15% to 20% were non-productive. Both class I and class II loci were covered by HLA typing, at four-digit resolution. A later analysis re-analyzed previously published TCR beta repertoires from about 600 donors and added high-resolution HLA genotyping to study TCR occurrence patterns. Every discovery cohort repertoire had been produced on one sequencing platform. The study aimed to test whether signatures of past pathogen exposure could be identified by cataloging public T cell receptors. To predict cytomegalovirus infection status, the study combined high-throughput TCR immunosequencing, statistical association of individual TCRs with disease status, and machine learning. The study used immunosequencing to profile the T cell repertoires of approximately 640 subjects and linked those repertoires to cytomegalovirus serostatus. In addition to the first cohort of 666 subjects, a separate validation cohort of 120 different subjects was used. In a later genetic analysis, genome-wide SNP genotypes for about 55% of the 666 donors were used, and that subset was treated as a discovery cohort. Rather than drawing on any new phenotypic data, the later analysis identified candidate immune exposures from TCR beta sequences and the way those sequences occurred across donors. An earlier analysis of about 620 of the donors applied high-throughput TCR beta sequencing to assess whether each TCR beta V gene segment acted as functional or pseudogenic. Of the 300 to 500 genotyped donors, approximately 81% were placed in the genetic ancestry cluster associated with self-reported Caucasian donors. The number of typed donors differed by locus: about 629-630 for A, B, C, DRB1 and DQB1; 500 to 550 for DQA1; approximately 600 for DPA1; and roughly 490 for DPB1. Roughly five DR-DQ haplotypes were handled as single units for association and clustering, since linkage in the cohort was strong. Alongside the repertoire data, information on donor age, sex, ethnicity and CMV serostatus was compiled. An early release that covered 500 to 800 HLA-typed donors contained approximately 320 gigabases of sequencing data and roughly 84 million unique TCR sequences. Summary of the overall study and its limitations: Because counts were too low, under 20 rarely observed V segments, including chromosome 9 orphons, were left out of the earlier analysis of about 500 of the donors. This cohort had only TCR beta chains sequenced, and the lack of alpha or paired-chain data limited which features could be detected. Across donors, most TCR sequences were observed very rarely, whereas some public TCRs were present in many individuals. A further reported finding was that TCR beta sequences accurately predicted the HLA-A and HLA-B alleles for most subjects in the first cohort. In an earlier analysis of about 600 of the donors, most TCR beta V segments appeared in productive rearrangements about 87% or about 30% of the time, broadly matching IMGT annotations. A later analysis found that TCR association rates varied across HLA loci, with DRB1 alleles showing the most associated TCRs and HLA-C alleles the fewest. Cytomegalovirus status was reported to be diagnosed by the classifier with high specificity and sensitivity in both the original and validation cohorts. In a later analysis, most CMV-associated TCR beta chains were found to appear HLA-restricted, with HLA associations seemingly driven largely by CMV exposure. Compared with the 666-donor mean, donors in an Asian-associated ancestry cluster had fewer N-insertions in productive TCRs, according to a later genetic analysis. Strong co-occurrence of HLA alleles, especially DR and DQ, made assigning TCR associations to individual alleles difficult. The sequencing pipeline was judged likely to have produced a cluster of highly shared sequence variants as a technical artifact. Linkage disequilibrium might explain the correlated functional status among segregating V segments, but an unknown experimental factor could not be excluded. According to a later analysis, parvovirus B19, influenza, CMV and Epstein-Barr virus appeared linked to several top co-occurrence clusters. Presence/absence analyses assumed roughly uniform sequencing depth across donors, an assumption that may not hold. In vitro tests confirmed that a few of the cytomegalovirus-associated TCR beta chains recognize cytomegalovirus antigens. Because HLA typing was missing for some donors at each locus, association tests included only the typed subset. V-gene and J-gene trimming of TCR beta chains was associated with a missense DCLRE1C variant in a later genetic analysis, and the association was replicated in an independent cohort. For the cohort, immune exposure information was limited to CMV serostatus. Some IMGT-functional V segments, including TRBV6-2 and TRBV6-3, could not be distinguished by the 87-base-pair reads and were therefore excluded. A later analysis found that HLA-associated TCR beta chains were more clonally expanded and had lower generation probabilities than equally common non-associated chains. At a false discovery rate of 0.05, a later analysis linked 15,000 to 20,000 TCR beta sequences to specific HLA alleles. A total of 150 to 200 TCR beta chains were listed by the study as associated with cytomegalovirus. According to the authors, the approach could potentially be generalized to other disease states and immunological phenotypes.

From V the trimming removes 6 bases and from J it removes 3 bases, while the gene matches leave 16 bases of the junction unaccounted for. Via the germline V gene, CDR1 is SNHLY and CDR2 FYNNEI. Including the terminal cysteine and phenylalanine, the CDR3 comprises 18 residues. Left in the record is the CDR3 DNA by itself, 54 bases read in frame from the first base. In total, about 650 healthy bone marrow donors made up the cohort. All cohort members were sampled while nominally healthy, although unrecorded immune exposures were likely present. The donor was CMV seronegative and belonged to the group of 352 seronegative cohort members. A peripheral blood sample was provided by each donor, and peripheral blood mononuclear cells were used for TCR beta sequencing. The Qiagen DNeasy Blood Extraction Kit was used to extract genomic DNA from the blood cell samples. Libraries were constructed by the immunoSEQ multiplex PCR assay. A mixture of 60 forward primers for TCR Vbeta segments and 13 reverse primers for TCR Jbeta segments was used in the multiplex PCR. Amplification of the CDR3 region of rearranged TCR beta genes was performed with a multiplex PCR assay on genomic DNA. Amplified TCR beta libraries were sequenced as 87-base-pair reads on the Illumina HiSeq System. Per the original workflow: A later analysis counted some 80 million unique TCR beta chains across the 650 to 800 repertoires, and some 12 million of these chains were shared by at least two donors. Raw reads were error-corrected and collapsed into unique sequences by a nearest-neighbor algorithm in which closely related sequences were merged to remove PCR and sequencing errors. CDR3 sequences were aligned to IMGT reference sequences to assign V, D and J gene segments. For a sequence to be retained, a match of at least six nucleotides was required to both a V gene segment and a J gene segment. Rearrangements were called productive when the CDR3 lacked stop codons and stayed in frame with V and J; all others were non-productive. CDR3 was defined by IMGT convention, running from the second conserved V-encoded cysteine to the conserved J-encoded phenylalanine. The earlier analysis of roughly 590 of the donors excluded any sequence lacking an unambiguous match to a single V gene segment. An earlier analysis of a few hundred of the donors classified V segments as functional when productive rearrangements were above 56.7% and as segregating when the standard deviation between donors was above 5%. A statistical classification framework was built for diagnosing cytomegalovirus status from the catalog of TCR beta chain sequences. In a later analysis, TCR nucleotide sequences were compared against IMGT/GENE-DB human TR gene sequences so that V and J genes could be assigned. The TCRdist pipeline was used in a later analysis to assign CDR3 sequences and most-parsimonious VDJ recombination scenarios. In a later analysis, every TCR beta chain was defined by the combination of its CDR3 amino acid sequence and its V-gene family, and reads without a unique V-gene family were dropped. A later analysis removed several hundred highly shared, low-generation-probability nucleotide sequences to deal with suspected cross-contamination and a sequencing artifact. In a later analysis, a clonal expansion index was calculated for each public chain from normalized within-repertoire ranks of inferred template counts. In a later analysis, generation probabilities were computed with a VDJ recombination model fitted to out-of-frame rearrangements, and the resulting probabilities were checked against IGoR. In a later analysis, hypergeometric tests were used to score TCR-TCR, TCR-HLA and TCR-CMV co-occurrence, with a repertoire-size bias correction applied to TCR pairs. To estimate false discovery rates, a later analysis permuted the HLA or CMV assignments 20 times. In a later analysis, co-occurring TCRs were grouped using DBSCAN, with TCRdist sequence similarity added in when clustering inside HLA-allele-positive subsets. Co-occurrence clustering excluded repertoires with fewer than 30,000 or more than 120,000 public chains, plus five with anomalous nucleotide sharing. TCRdb retrieved this table from immuneACCESS and kept in-frame rearrangements only. Not all clones are present; in checked studies, unresolved V genes account for under half, and no reason is known for the remainder. The DNA was the basis for D and trimming; V, J and clone size are from that table. The sample table shows about 200,000 clones, and 70% to 80% are seen once. The top ten constitute just under 3% of the sample.

About this clone itself: Which antigen it targets is not known. There are no base qualities to consult, and no much larger clone falls within one base.

This receptor chain uses TRBV2 and TRBJ2-7, and 11 bases in between align with TRBD1. This receptor was obtained from a woman in her thirties in good health and CMV-seronegative. The sequencing input was PBMCs. Here the CDR3 is given as CASRYRDRGKRSGYEQYF. The DNA sequence is given as TGTGCCAGCAGGTACCGGGACAGGGGGAAAAGGTCTGGCTACGAGCAGTACTTC.